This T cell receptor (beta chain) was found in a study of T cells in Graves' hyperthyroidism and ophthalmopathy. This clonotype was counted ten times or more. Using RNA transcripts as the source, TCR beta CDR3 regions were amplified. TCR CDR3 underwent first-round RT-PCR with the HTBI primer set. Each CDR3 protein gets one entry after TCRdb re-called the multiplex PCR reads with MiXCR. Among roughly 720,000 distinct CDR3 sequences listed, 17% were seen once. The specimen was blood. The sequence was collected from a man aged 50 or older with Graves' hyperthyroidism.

CDR3 amino acids: CASSGSRVSSSYEQYF. In DNA form, the CDR3 reads TGTGCCAGCAGCGGAAGCAGGGTTAGTTCGTCCTACGAGCAGTACTTC. The chain uses TRBV6-1 and TRBJ2-7; possible D gene TRBD1, 5 bases. This CDR3 contains 16 residues. Per germline, CDR1 MNHNS and CDR2 SASEGT. V gave up 6 bases and J gave up 1 base, with 19 bases separating them.